The 17 T cell receptor beta chains in this list originate from one sample, sequenced in a study of a mutant IDH1 vaccine in newly diagnosed glioma. Clones were sequenced by immunoSEQ multiplex PCR, and TCRdb holds only the in-frame ones, with some missing. The sample carries approximately 37,000 clones, more than 55% recorded once. Described time point: week 5, during vaccination. In the vaccine, a single dose held 300 ug of the mutant IDH1 20-mer peptide, along with topical imiquimod. The antigens for these receptors are not known. The sample here was PBMCs, taken from a glioma patient whose treatment included an IDH1 peptide vaccine. The receptors derive from a woman younger than 35 with glioma.

V and J are TRBV5-5 and TRBJ2-7, with a tentative D call TRBD1 (5 bases). CDR3 length equals 15 residues. Germline V CDR1 and CDR2: SGHKS, YYEKEE (reference sequence). V lost 2 bases and J lost 1, with 13 bases in between. CDR3 sequence reads: CASSLTWGPSYEQYF. The CDR3 DNA follows: TGTGCCAGCAGCTTAACCTGGGGCCCTTCCTACGAGCAGTACTTC. Looking up the rest from reference TRBV5-5 and TRBJ2-7 gives the full variable domain: DAGVTQSPTHLIKTRGQQVTLRCSPISGHKSVSWYQQVLGQGPQFIFQYYEKEERGRGNFPDRFSARQFPNYSSELNVNALLLGDSALYLCASSLTWGPSYEQYFGPGTRLTVT.

The chain carries TRBV27 and TRBJ2-7; 9 bases agree with TRBD2. Germline CDR1 is MNHEY and CDR2 is SMNVEV (reference sequence). The CDR3 is made up of 15 amino acids. V shed 1 base and J 3 bases; nucleotides not matched to a gene: 4. The CDR3 loop is CASSLYGGGVYEQYF. The CDR3 nucleotides are TGTGCCAGCAGTTTATACGGCGGGGGGGTCTACGAGCAGTACTTC.

The chain is built from TRBV7-2 and TRBJ2-1; 9 nucleotides agree with TRBD2. V was clipped by 0 bases and J by 4 bases; unmatched bases: 4. Germline V CDR1 and CDR2: SGHTA, FQGNSA. The CDR3 spans 16 residues. The DNA of the CDR3 is TGTGCCAGCAGCTTAGCGTGGCGGGGGGGTTACAATGAGCAGTTCTTC. It translates to CASSLAWRGGYNEQFF.

A few counts support this clone. The J gene is TRBJ1-2, the V gene TRBV2; tentatively, D is TRBD1 (6 bases). The CDR3 is 13 amino acids. The germline gives CDR1 SNHLY, CDR2 FYNNEI. The ends were cut back, 7 bases at V and 0 bases at J, with 9 bases in the middle. The CDR3 spells CASTTGTNYGYTF. The CDR3 nucleotides are TGTGCCAGCACGACAGGAACTAACTATGGCTACACCTTC.

This rearrangement joins TRBV2 to TRBJ2-5, with D possibly being TRBD1 or TRBD2 (5 bases each). Germline V CDR1 and CDR2: SNHLY, FYNNEI. Deletions cut 11 bases from V and 5 bases from J, with 21 bases between. The CDR3 sequence is 14 residues long. The CDR3 sequence is CAGEHGARGETQYF. DNA of the CDR3: TGTGCCGGCGAACACGGGGCGAGAGGGGAGACCCAGTACTTC.

This clone was seen a few times. This CDR3 reads CASSLAQASPLHF. CDR3 coding DNA: TGTGCCAGCAGCCTCGCCCAGGCGTCACCCCTCCACTTT. This chain links TRBV9 with TRBJ1-6; D not certain. Germline loops: CDR1 SGDLS, CDR2 YYNGEE. This CDR3 spans 13 amino acids. Trimming removed 4 bases from V and 10 bases from J, with 12 bases in between.

This clone was counted only a few times. V and J are TRBV18 and TRBJ2-7; D is unresolved. Germline assignment: CDR1 KGHSH and CDR2 LQKENI. The V gene lost 3 bases and the J gene lost 3 bases, with 3 bases spanning the gap. The length of the CDR3 is 11 residues. For the CDR3, the DNA is TGTGCCAGCTCACCGTGCTACGAGCAGTACTTC. Its protein is CASSPCYEQYF.

V gene TRBV25-1 combines with J gene TRBJ2-2, with D perhaps TRBD2 (6 bases). The germline gives CDR1 MGHDK, CDR2 SYGVNS. The CDR3 contains 11 residues. Trimming pared 8 bases from V and 7 bases from J, leaving 8 bases between. For the CDR3, the DNA is TGTGCCAGCGGGGACTTCGGGGAGCTGTTTTTT. Translated, it gives CASGDFGELFF.

In its sample, this clone was seen a few times. J is TRBJ2-5 and V is TRBV7-8; TRBD1 aligns across 7 bases. This CDR3 region has 16 residues. The J segment lost 4 bases and the V segment lost 3 bases, leaving 11 bases of the junction unmatched. Germline CDR1 reads SGHVS; CDR2 reads FQNEAQ. The CDR3 DNA sequence: TGTGCCAGCAGCTTTTTGGCGACAGGGCGTTCAGAGACCCAGTACTTC. Translation: CASSFLATGRSETQYF.

This clone occurred a few times. V and J are TRBV27 and TRBJ1-5, with D unresolved. Germline V gene sequence: CDR1 MNHEY, CDR2 SMNVEV (reference sequence). The CDR3 runs to 15 residues. Trimming shortened V by 3 bases and J by 2 bases, and 11 bases separated the two germline ends. Here the CDR3 reads CASSFAARGNQPQHF. The CDR3 bases are TGTGCCAGCAGTTTCGCGGCGAGGGGCAATCAGCCCCAGCATTTT.

The CDR3 region is CASSRTDNYGYTF. The CDR3 coding sequence is TGTGCCAGCAGTAGGACAGATAACTATGGCTACACCTTC. The rearrangement uses TRBV2 and TRBJ1-2, with D perhaps TRBD1 (6 bases). Trimming cost V 5 bases and J 1 base, with 8 bases left between them. The CDR3 has 13 residues. The germline V gene encodes CDR1 SNHLY and CDR2 FYNNEI.

This clone came up a few times. The chain joins TRBV5-4 to TRBJ2-1, with D possibly called TRBD1 or TRBD2 (5 bases each). The V and J ends lost 0 bases and 0 bases respectively, with 7 bases between them. CDR1 and CDR2 (germline): SGHNT, YYREEE (reference sequence). There are 15 residues in the CDR3. This CDR3 is CASSLGGSSYNEQFF. The CDR3 DNA reads TGTGCCAGCAGCTTGGGGGGGAGCTCCTACAATGAGCAGTTCTTC.

The V gene is TRBV18, the J gene TRBJ2-2; 7 nucleotides line up with TRBD1. The CDR3 totals 17 residues. Germline-derived CDR1 and CDR2 are KGHSH and LQKENI. Unmatched junction bases numbered 4, after V lost 0 bases and J lost 0 bases. CDR3 sequence reads: CASSPPLGQANTGELFF. CDR3 DNA: TGTGCCAGCTCACCACCTTTAGGACAGGCGAACACCGGGGAGCTGTTTTTT.

The chain employs TRBV30 and TRBJ1-1; 9 positions match TRBD1. Germline V gene data show CDR1 as GTSNPN and CDR2 as SVGIG (reference sequence). This CDR3 has 16 residues. V dropped 0 bases and J dropped 5; count of bases not matched to a gene: 10. Here the CDR3 DNA reads TGTGCCTGGAGTGTACTTCGGGGACAGGGTGGGACTGAAGCTTTCTTT. Protein: CAWSVLRGQGGTEAFF. The variable domain in full, with the rest retrieved from reference TRBV30 and TRBJ1-1, is SQTIHQWPATLVQPVGSPLSLECTVEGTSNPNLYWYRQAAGRGLQLLFYSVGIGQISSEVPQNLSASRPQDRQFILSSKKLLLSDSGFYLCAWSVLRGQGGTEAFFGQGTRLTVV.

This clone was observed a handful of times. The CDR3 loop is CASSLAGEGSNYGYTF. In DNA form, the CDR3 reads TGTGCCAGCAGTTTGGCAGGGGAGGGGTCTAACTATGGCTACACCTTC. The chain recombines TRBV28 with TRBJ1-2, with D possibly being TRBD1 (6 bases). The germline CDR1 and CDR2 sequences are MDHEN and SYDVKM. The germline V and J ends were trimmed by 3 bases and 0 bases, with 14 bases remaining between them. The CDR3 covers 16 residues.

This chain connects TRBV2 to TRBJ1-2; weak D call: TRBD1 (5 bases). The V gene lost 7 bases and the J gene lost 3 bases, with 21 bases spanning the gap. Germline V CDR1 and CDR2: SNHLY, FYNNEI. This CDR3 has 16 amino acids. The CDR3 DNA follows: TGTGCCAGCACTAGAGGAGGAGGGGACGTTGACTATGGCTACACCTTC. Its protein is CASTRGGGDVDYGYTF.

The rearrangement joins TRBV5-6 to TRBJ2-2; perhaps TRBD1 as D (7 bases). The V end lost 5 bases, the J end lost 0 bases, and 17 bases lay between the germline ends. The CDR3 totals 17 residues. Looked up from germline, CDR1 is SGHDT and CDR2 is YYEEEE. For the CDR3, the DNA is TGTGCCAGCAGAGAGTGGAGGGACAGACCGAACACCGGGGAGCTGTTTTTT. Amino acid sequence: CASREWRDRPNTGELFF. The whole variable domain, remainder taken from reference TRBV5-6 and TRBJ2-2, is DAGVTQSPTHLIKTRGQQVTLRCSPKSGHDTVSWYQQALGQGPQFIFQYYEEEERQRGNFPDRFSGHQFPNYSSELNVNALLLGDSALYLCASREWRDRPNTGELFFGEGSRLTVL.